This TCR beta chain is from a study of blood T cell repertoires in COVID-19 (dated by TCRdb to the early 2020s). Describing the broader study: The collaborator samples originated in the United States, Italy and Spain and spanned the acute and convalescent phases of COVID-19. The prospective study material was composed of cDNA or gDNA derived from T cells, B-cell-depleted T cells, or PBMCs. The dataset comprised deeply sampled blood TCRbeta repertoires from subjects exposed to, actively infected with, or recovered from COVID-19. The repertoires were released in a freely available public database intended as a resource for research on the immune response to SARS-CoV-2. The samples were drawn from the first 160 participants of the ongoing ImmuneRACE study and from over 950 subjects provided by 6 global collaborators. The sample metadata nearly always contained a de-identified subject ID, COVID-19 status, age in years and sex. Where HLA class I and class II types were available, the types were taken from metadata supplied by the sample provider, not from assay-based typing.

TCRbeta CDR3 regions were amplified from genomic DNA using the immunoSEQ Assay, a bias-controlled multiplex PCR. On the authors' methods: The number of nucleated cells in each sample was estimated from the amplification of reference gene primers within the assay. Sequence reads were collapsed and filtered to measure the absolute abundance of every unique TCRbeta CDR3 rearrangement. Productive Simpson clonality was computed per sample as the square root of Simpson's diversity index over productive rearrangements. The clones in this table, taken by TCRdb from immuneACCESS, are in-frame only. Not every clone is retained; where verified, under half of the shortfall comes from an unresolved V gene, and the cause of the rest is unknown. That table supplies the V and J calls and clone size; D and trimming were determined from the DNA. In this sample the table shows approximately 150,000 clones, roughly nine tenths of which occur a single time. The ten largest clonotypes hold under 3.5% of the sample.

Overall study outcomes, separate from this receptor: The quantity of clinical and demographic metadata differed by source and by participant and was supplied without curation.

Collaborating institutions collected whole blood in K2EDTA tubes following their own protocols. For TCRbeta analysis, collaborators shipped samples as frozen whole blood, isolated PBMCs, or DNA extracted from either of those sample types. In regard to this clone: Its antigen is still unknown. No per-base quality is available; no much larger clone lies one base away.

Sequenced material: peripheral blood. This receptor was taken from an older woman with active COVID-19.

The encoded CDR3 is CASSAGTGKSQPQHF. The DNA sequence follows: TGTGCCAGCAGCGCGGGGACAGGTAAATCGCAGCCCCAGCATTTT. This sequence uses TRBV9 and TRBJ1-5, and TRBD1 matches 8 of the central bases. Including the terminal cysteine and phenylalanine, the CDR3 comprises 15 residues. Left in the record is the CDR3 DNA by itself, 45 bases read in frame from the first base. Trimming leaves V shorter by 3 bases and J shorter by 7 bases, with the junction holding 9 bases beyond the gene matches. CDR1 and CDR2 were assigned from the germline V gene as SGDLS and YYNGEE. The reference TRBV9 and TRBJ1-5 proteins fill in what lies around the CDR3, so the full variable domain reads DSGVTQTPKHLITATGQRVTLRCSPRSGDLSVYWYQQSLDQGLQFLIQYYNGEERAKGNILERFSAQQFPDLHSELNLSSLELGDSALYFCASSAGTGKSQPQHFGDGTRLSIL.